This TCR beta chain emerged from a study of T cells after yellow fever vaccination. V was pared by 5 bases and J by 6 bases, with 16 bases between. The CDR3 contains 14 residues. Per germline, CDR1 KGHSH and CDR2 LQKENI. TCRdb used MiXCR to reprocess the 5' RACE reads, holding one entry per CDR3 protein. This table holds roughly 350,000 distinct CDR3 sequences, 4.1% found once. The specimen was PBMCs, collected 5 days after the yellow fever booster vaccination. The V call is TRBV18, the J call TRBJ1-1, with D unresolved. The receptor's source is a man in his late teens or twenties who received the YFV17D yellow fever vaccine. CDR3: CASSNILQRAEAFF. The CDR3 nucleotides read TGTGCCAGCTCAAATATACTACAGAGAGCTGAAGCTTTCTTT.